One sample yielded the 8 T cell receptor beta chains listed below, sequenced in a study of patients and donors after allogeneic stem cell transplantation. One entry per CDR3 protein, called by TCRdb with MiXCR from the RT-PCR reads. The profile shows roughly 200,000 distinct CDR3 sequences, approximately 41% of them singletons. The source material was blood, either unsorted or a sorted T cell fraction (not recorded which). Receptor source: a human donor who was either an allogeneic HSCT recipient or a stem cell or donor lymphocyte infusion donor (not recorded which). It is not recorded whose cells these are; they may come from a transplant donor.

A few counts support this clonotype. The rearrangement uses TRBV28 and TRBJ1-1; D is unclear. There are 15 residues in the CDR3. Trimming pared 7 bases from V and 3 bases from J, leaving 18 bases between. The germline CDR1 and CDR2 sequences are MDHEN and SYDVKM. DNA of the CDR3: TGTGCCAGCATCCCCTGGTCCAAGGGCGACACTGAAGCTTTCTTT. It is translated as CASIPWSKGDTEAFF. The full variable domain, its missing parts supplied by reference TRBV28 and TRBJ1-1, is DVKVTQSSRYLVKRTGEKVFLECVQDMDHENMFWYRQDPGLGLRLIYFSYDVKMKEKGDIPEGYSVSREKKERFSLILESASTNQTSMYLCASIPWSKGDTEAFFGQGTRLTVV.

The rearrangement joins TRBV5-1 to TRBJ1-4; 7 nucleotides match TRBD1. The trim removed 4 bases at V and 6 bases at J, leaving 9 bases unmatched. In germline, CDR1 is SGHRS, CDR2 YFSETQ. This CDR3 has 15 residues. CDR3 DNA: TGCGCCAGCAGCCCCTTGGACAGGCAAGATGAAAAACTGTTTTTT. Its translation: CASSPLDRQDEKLFF.

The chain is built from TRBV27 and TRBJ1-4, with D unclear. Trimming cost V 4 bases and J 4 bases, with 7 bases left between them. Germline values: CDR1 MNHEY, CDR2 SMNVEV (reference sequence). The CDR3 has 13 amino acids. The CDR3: CASSWADNEKLFF. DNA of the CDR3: TGTGCCAGCAGTTGGGCGGATAATGAAAAACTGTTTTTT.

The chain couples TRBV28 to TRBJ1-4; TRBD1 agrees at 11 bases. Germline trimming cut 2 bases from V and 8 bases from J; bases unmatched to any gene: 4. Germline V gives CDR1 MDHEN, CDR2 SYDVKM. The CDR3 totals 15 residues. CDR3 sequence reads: CASSLRTGGGEKLFF. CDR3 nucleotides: TGTGCCAGCAGTTTAAGGACAGGGGGCGGGGAAAAACTGTTTTTT.

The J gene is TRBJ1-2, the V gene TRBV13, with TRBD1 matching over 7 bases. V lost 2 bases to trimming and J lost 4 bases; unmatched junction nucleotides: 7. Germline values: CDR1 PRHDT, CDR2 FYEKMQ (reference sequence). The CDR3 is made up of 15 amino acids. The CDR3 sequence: CASSLLTQGGYGYTF. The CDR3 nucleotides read TGTGCCAGCAGCTTATTAACCCAGGGGGGCTATGGCTACACCTTC. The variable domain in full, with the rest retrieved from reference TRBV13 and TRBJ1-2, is AAGVIQSPRHLIKEKRETATLKCYPIPRHDTVYWYQQGPGQDPQFLISFYEKMQSDKGSIPDRFSAQQFSDYHSELNMSSLELGDSALYFCASSLLTQGGYGYTFGSGTRLTVV.

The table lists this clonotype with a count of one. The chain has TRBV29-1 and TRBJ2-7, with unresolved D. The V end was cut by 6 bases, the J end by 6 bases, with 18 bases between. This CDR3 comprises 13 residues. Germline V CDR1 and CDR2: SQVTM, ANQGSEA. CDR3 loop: CSVVEIWDGEQYF. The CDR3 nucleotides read TGCAGCGTAGTCGAGATTTGGGATGGCGAGCAGTACTTC.

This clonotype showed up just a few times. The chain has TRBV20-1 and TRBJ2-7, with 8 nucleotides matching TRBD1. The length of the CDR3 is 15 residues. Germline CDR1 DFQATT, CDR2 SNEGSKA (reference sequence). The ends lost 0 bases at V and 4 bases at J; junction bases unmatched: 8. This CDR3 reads CSARDPGQGRYEQYF. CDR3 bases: TGCAGTGCTAGAGATCCCGGACAGGGACGATACGAGCAGTACTTC.

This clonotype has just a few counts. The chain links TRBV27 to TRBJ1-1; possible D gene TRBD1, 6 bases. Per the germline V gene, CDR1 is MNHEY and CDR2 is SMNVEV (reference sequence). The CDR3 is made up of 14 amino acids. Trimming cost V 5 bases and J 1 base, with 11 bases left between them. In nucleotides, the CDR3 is TGTGCCAGCAGTCAGGGACACCGGAACACTGAAGCTTTCTTT. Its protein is CASSQGHRNTEAFF.